The next 5 T cell receptor beta chains were all read from a single sample in a study of blood T cell repertoires in COVID-19. Method: immunoSEQ multiplex PCR; TCRdb's copy keeps in-frame clones and lacks some. The data contain 64,000 or so clones, 70% to 80% of them singletons. Sample: peripheral blood. These receptors all come from a human donor in a cohort sampled during active COVID-19.

The CDR3 DNA reads TGTGCCAGCAGCCGTACTAGCGGGAGGACCGGGGATACGCAGTATTTT. It encodes CASSRTSGRTGDTQYF. The rearrangement links TRBV11-3 to TRBJ2-3; TRBD2 matches 12 bases. CDR1 is SGHNT and CDR2 is YENEEA in the germline V gene. V lost 5 bases and J lost 6; bases outside the gene matches: 9. The CDR3 is made up of 16 amino acids.

The genes are TRBV3-1 (or the pseudogene TRBV3-2) and TRBJ2-3; no clear D gene. The CDR3 length is 12 residues. Germline V gene data show CDR1 as LGHDT and CDR2 as YNNKEL (reference sequence). V was clipped by 4 bases and J by 1 base, with 3 bases between them. CDR3: CASSPGTDTQYF. CDR3 nucleotides: TGTGCCAGCAGCCCAGGCACAGATACGCAGTATTTT.

The V call is TRBV10-3, the J call TRBJ1-1, with 12 bases lining up with TRBD1. CDR1 and CDR2 (germline): ENHRY, SYGVKD. The V segment lost 6 bases and the J segment 4 bases; nucleotides outside the gene matches: 12. This CDR3 spans 17 amino acids. The CDR3 DNA sequence: TGTGCCATCAGAACAAATTATGGGACAGGGGGCACCACTGAAGCTTTCTTT. Translating it yields CAIRTNYGTGGTTEAFF.

The table lists this clone with a few counts. The genes are TRBV19 and TRBJ2-7; 8 bases match TRBD2. The CDR3 covers 17 residues. With 1 base clipped from V and 3 bases from J, the junction kept 11 bases outside the gene matches. The germline V gene encodes CDR1 LNHDA and CDR2 SQIVND (reference sequence). In DNA, the CDR3 is TGTGCCAGTAGTATAGTGAAAATTGGGCGGGAGGTCTACGAGCAGTACTTC. Protein sequence: CASSIVKIGREVYEQYF.

The rearrangement joins TRBV10-3 to TRBJ2-1; 11 positions match TRBD2. This CDR3 has 14 residues. CDR1 is ENHRY, CDR2 SYGVKD, per germline. With 9 bases clipped from V and 3 bases from J, the junction kept 4 bases outside the gene matches. This chain's CDR3 is CAISLAGDYNEQFF. The CDR3 DNA sequence: TGTGCCATTTCACTAGCGGGAGACTACAATGAGCAGTTCTTC.